Below, 20 T cell receptor beta chains from the same sample are listed, as sequenced in a study of Graves' ophthalmopathy and Graves' hyperthyroidism (dated by TCRdb to 2016 to 2018). The sequencing machine was an Illumina HiSeq 2000. For repertoire sequencing, the TCR beta CDR3 regions were amplified from RNA transcripts. A first-round RT-PCR used HTBI primers with the Qiagen OneStep RT-PCR kit, followed by a second-round multiplex PCR, size selection and purification. TCRdb applied fastp at Q25 and MiXCR to the public reads, then kept only in-frame beta chains. Rows with one shared CDR3 protein collapse into an entry with the most common genes and DNA. This sample lists about 740,000 distinct CDR3 sequences; around 40% were detected once. 35% to 55% of the sample comes from the top ten. Material for sequencing was peripheral blood. The source of these receptors is an adult man with Graves' ophthalmopathy.

This clonotype showed up just once. V and J are TRBV7-9 and TRBJ1-4; TRBD1 matches 8 bases. Germline assignment: CDR1 SEHNR and CDR2 FQNEAQ (reference sequence). V shed 5 bases and J 8 bases; nucleotides not matched to a gene: 10. The CDR3 sequence is 15 residues long. In DNA, the CDR3 is TGTGCCAGCAGCCGAACAGGGGGAAAGGCGGAAAAACTGTTTTTT. Residues: CASSRTGGKAEKLFF.

This clonotype was recorded a few times. The chain has TRBV7-9 and TRBJ2-7; no definite D call. There are 11 residues in the CDR3. Deletions cut 8 bases from V and 6 bases from J, with 11 bases between. Germline CDR1 and CDR2: SEHNR and FQNEAQ (reference sequence). The CDR3 region has the DNA TGTGCCAGCTGGGATAGAGGCGAGCAGTACTTC. This gives the protein CASWDRGEQYF.

This clonotype was seen at least ten times. The chain employs TRBV14 and TRBJ1-1, with unresolved D. The CDR3 sequence is 13 residues long. V was shortened by 1 base and J by 7 bases, with 10 bases between the two germline ends. CDR1 and CDR2 from the germline V gene are SGHDN and FVKESK. CDR3 bases: TGTGCCAGCAGCCAAGTCGGTTCGGGTGAAGCTTTCTTT. As protein: CASSQVGSGEAFF.

The chain employs TRBV11-2 and TRBJ2-7; tentatively, D is TRBD1 (6 bases). V was shortened by 3 bases and J by 7 bases, with 22 bases between the two germline ends. CDR1 is SGHAT, CDR2 FQNNGV, per germline. The CDR3 covers 16 residues. The CDR3 bases are TGTGCCAGCAGCTTGACGACAGGTGCGAATTTCCATGAGCAGTACTTC. Translation gives CASSLTTGANFHEQYF.

This clonotype occurred a few times. V and J are TRBV4-1 and TRBJ1-5; D is undetermined. CDR1 and CDR2 from the germline V gene are MGHRA and YSYEKL. Trimming cost V 0 bases and J 2 bases, with 11 bases left between them. The CDR3 consists of 16 residues. The CDR3 reads CASSQEGRIGNQPQHF. The CDR3 DNA sequence: TGCGCCAGCAGCCAAGAGGGTCGGATCGGCAATCAGCCCCAGCATTTT.

The chain recombines TRBV7-9 with TRBJ1-6; 8 bases are shared with TRBD1. Germline trimming cut 5 bases from V and 7 bases from J; bases unmatched to any gene: 7. This CDR3 has 15 amino acids. Germline CDR1 is SEHNR and CDR2 is FQNEAQ (reference sequence). CDR3: CASSEDRGYNSPLHF. CDR3 coding DNA: TGTGCCAGCAGCGAAGACAGGGGTTACAATTCACCCCTCCACTTT.

In the case of this clonotype: It is likely a read error, because the conserved phenylalanine at the end of the CDR3 is missing. In DNA form, the CDR3 reads TGTGCCAGCAGCTTAATGCAGGGAAGCTCCTACGAGCAGTACCTC. The encoded protein is CASSLMQGSSYEQYL. The chain employs TRBV7-9 and TRBJ2-7, with D possibly matching TRBD1 (5 bases). This CDR3 comprises 15 residues. Deletions cut 2 bases from V and 0 bases from J, with 11 bases between. The germline V gene encodes CDR1 SEHNR and CDR2 FQNEAQ (reference sequence).

A single count supports this clonotype. The J gene is TRBJ1-6, the V gene TRBV2; 8 bases map to TRBD1. Germline-derived CDR1 and CDR2 are SNHLY and FYNNEI. Trimming at V came to 4 bases and at J to 9 bases, leaving 5 bases not matched to a gene. The CDR3 consists of 14 residues. CDR3 in amino acids: CASSGTGFASPLHF. CDR3 DNA sequence: TGTGCCAGCAGTGGGACAGGGTTCGCTTCACCCCTCCACTTT.

In DNA form, the CDR3 reads TGTGCCAGCAGTCCCGGGACAGTGGTCCAAGAGACCCAGTACTTC. As protein: CASSPGTVVQETQYF. This sequence joins TRBV2 and TRBJ2-5; 7 nucleotides agree with TRBD1. Germline CDR1 reads SNHLY; CDR2 reads FYNNEI. This CDR3 region has 15 residues. V was pared by 5 bases and J by 1 base, with 7 bases of the junction left unmatched.

This clonotype was seen many times. The chain has TRBV2 and TRBJ1-6; 7 bases line up with TRBD1. Germline values: CDR1 SNHLY, CDR2 FYNNEI. The CDR3 covers 16 residues. The J segment lost 7 bases and the V segment lost 6 bases, leaving 12 bases of the junction unmatched. The chain's CDR3 is CASSLQARQGNSPLHF. The CDR3 coding sequence is TGTGCCAGCAGCCTACAGGCCCGACAGGGAAATTCACCCCTCCACTTT. The full variable domain, its missing parts supplied by reference TRBV2 and TRBJ1-6, is EPEVTQTPSHQVTQMGQEVILRCVPISNHLYFYWYRQILGQKVEFLVSFYNNEISEKSEIFDDQFSVERPDGSNFTLKIRSTKLEDSAMYFCASSLQARQGNSPLHFGNGTRLTVT.

This clonotype was seen ten or more times. This chain uses TRBV7-2 with TRBJ2-7; weak D call: TRBD1 (5 bases). The CDR3 loop spans 14 amino acids. Germline loops: CDR1 SGHTA, CDR2 FQGNSA. Trimming took 5 bases from V and 3 from J, leaving 14 bases between them. CDR3 residues: CASSPLGQGYEQYF. The CDR3 nucleotides read TGTGCCAGCAGCCCGCTAGGCCAGGGCTACGAGCAGTACTTC.

This rearrangement joins TRBV11-3 to TRBJ2-5, with TRBD2 identical over 14 bases. The germline CDR1 and CDR2 sequences are SGHNT and YENEEA. The length of the CDR3 is 18 residues. Germline trimming cut 4 bases from V and 1 base from J; bases unmatched to any gene: 8. CDR3 coding DNA: TGTGCCAGCAGCTCGGGGACTAGCGGGGGAAAATCCCAAGAGACCCAGTACTTC. Translated: CASSSGTSGGKSQETQYF.

Of note for this clonotype: Mismatch with germline at one junction end may stem from a read error. The chain uses TRBV10-3 and TRBJ1-1; D gene uncertain. CDR1 and CDR2 (germline): ENHRY, SYGVKD. The CDR3 runs 11 residues. The CDR3 bases are TGTGCCATCAGTTCTTCCACTGAAGCTTCCTTT. Its protein product is CAISSSTEASF.

J is TRBJ2-7 and V is TRBV29-1; 11 bases match TRBD2. The germline V gene has CDR1 SQVTM and CDR2 ANQGSEA. Trimming took 8 bases from V and 7 from J; bases not matched to a gene: 7. This CDR3 has 12 residues. The DNA of the CDR3 is TGCAGCTTGGGGGCTAGCGGGAGGGAGCAGTACTTC. Its translation is CSLGASGREQYF.

A word on this clonotype: No conserved phenylalanine or tryptophan is present at the end of the CDR3, so a read error is the likely explanation. Because the CDR3's place on the DNA is in doubt, the DNA is left out and the CDR3 is given as listed by TCRdb. J is TRBJ1-4 and V is TRBV29-1. Inclusive of both ends, the CDR3 amounts to 9 amino acids. CDR1 is SQVTM and CDR2 is ANQGSEA in the germline V gene. The CDR3 loop reads CSVENGPNY.

The chain recombines TRBV9 with TRBJ1-6; a weak D match, TRBD1 (5 bases). The CDR3 length is 15 residues. Between the trimmed V and J ends, which lost 7 bases and 7 bases, there was a span of 18 bases. The germline gives CDR1 SGDLS, CDR2 YYNGEE. The CDR3: CASGAGYSNNSPLHF. CDR3 coding DNA: TGTGCCAGCGGGGCCGGGTATAGCAACAATTCACCCCTCCACTTT.

This clonotype was picked up many times. The V gene is TRBV7-2, the J gene TRBJ2-5, with 7 bases identical to TRBD2. From germline, CDR1 is SGHTA and CDR2 FQGNSA. V shed 3 bases, J shed 3 bases, and the junction held 4 bases outside the gene matches. This CDR3 comprises 14 residues. CDR3 in DNA: TGTGCCAGCAGCTTCTTGGGGGGGAAAGAGACCCAGTACTTC. Protein: CASSFLGGKETQYF.

Ten or more counts support this clonotype. The rearrangement joins TRBV19 to TRBJ1-2; D may be TRBD1 (6 bases). V was clipped by 7 bases and J by 4 bases, with 19 bases between them. The CDR3 loop spans 15 amino acids. The germline V gene has CDR1 LNHDA and CDR2 SQIVND (reference sequence). CDR3 amino acids: CASIPVGGAGYGYTF. CDR3 bases: TGTGCCAGTATCCCCGTCGGGGGCGCGGGCTATGGCTACACCTTC. Filled out from reference TRBV19 and TRBJ1-2, the complete variable domain reads DGGITQSPKYLFRKEGQNVTLSCEQNLNHDAMYWYRQDPGQGLRLIYYSQIVNDFQKGDIAEGYSVSREKKESFPLTVTSAQKNPTAFYLCASIPVGGAGYGYTFGSGTRLTVV.

Only a few counts were recorded for this clonotype. The CDR3 sequence is CATSDSGTGSNEQYF. CDR3 DNA sequence: TGTGCCACCAGTGATTCAGGGACAGGTAGCAACGAGCAGTACTTC. The chain links TRBV24-1 to TRBJ2-7; 8 nucleotides agree with TRBD1. This CDR3 contains 15 residues. The germline CDR1 and CDR2 sequences are KGHDR and SFDVKD. Germline trimming cut 2 bases from V and 5 bases from J; bases unmatched to any gene: 7.

The chain uses TRBV5-4 and TRBJ1-5; a possible D gene is TRBD1 (5 bases). Germline V gene data show CDR1 as SGHNT and CDR2 as YYREEE (reference sequence). V lost 4 bases and J 5 bases, leaving 13 bases between the germline ends. This CDR3 contains 14 residues. The CDR3 region is CASSLDSNDQPQHF. CDR3 nucleotides: TGTGCCAGCAGCCTAGACAGTAATGATCAGCCCCAGCATTTT. The entire variable domain, with the rest obtained from reference TRBV5-4 and TRBJ1-5, is as follows: ETGVTQSPTHLIKTRGQQVTLRCSSQSGHNTVSWYQQALGQGPQFIFQYYREEENGRGNFPPRFSGLQFPNYSSELNVNALELDDSALYLCASSLDSNDQPQHFGDGTRLSIL.